Reported below is one T cell receptor (beta chain). Germline V gene data show CDR1 as LNHNV and CDR2 as YYDKDF (reference sequence). V was shortened by 0 bases and J by 2 bases, with 10 bases between the two germline ends. The CDR3 covers 15 residues. Under the authors' procedure: Nucleated cell number was recorded as an estimate derived from reference gene primer amplification. Produced via immunoSEQ multiplex PCR; TCRdb's table is partial and in-frame only. The V and J calls and the clone size are those of that table, but D and trimming were determined from the DNA. This sample yields 140,000 or so clones, of which less than 90% are seen a single time; more than 2% belongs to the top ten. The data are from a study of blood T cell repertoires in COVID-19. Looking at the study overall: Whether acute or convalescent, the COVID-19 samples came from the United States, Italy and Spain.

Seattle enrolled patients during active infection and tracked them longitudinally. Specimen: peripheral blood. This sequence originates from a human donor with COVID-19, enrolled during active disease. The donor label of this sample is uncertain. The V call is TRBV15, the J call TRBJ2-5; D may be TRBD1 (6 bases). The CDR3 region has the DNA TGTGCCACCAGCAGAGACCAGGGGTTTCAAGAGACCCAGTACTTC. This translates into CATSRDQGFQETQYF.